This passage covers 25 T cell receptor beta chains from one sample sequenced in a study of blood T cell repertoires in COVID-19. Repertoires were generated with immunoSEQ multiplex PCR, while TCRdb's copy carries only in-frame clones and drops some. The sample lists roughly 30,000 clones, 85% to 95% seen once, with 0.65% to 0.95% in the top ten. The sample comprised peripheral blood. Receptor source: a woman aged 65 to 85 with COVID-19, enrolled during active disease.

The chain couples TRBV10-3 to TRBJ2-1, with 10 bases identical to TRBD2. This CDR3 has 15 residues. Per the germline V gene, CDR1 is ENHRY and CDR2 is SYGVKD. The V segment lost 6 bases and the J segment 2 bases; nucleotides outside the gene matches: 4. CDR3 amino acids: CAISLLAGAYNEQFF. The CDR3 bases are TGTGCCATCAGCCTCCTAGCGGGAGCCTACAATGAGCAGTTCTTC.

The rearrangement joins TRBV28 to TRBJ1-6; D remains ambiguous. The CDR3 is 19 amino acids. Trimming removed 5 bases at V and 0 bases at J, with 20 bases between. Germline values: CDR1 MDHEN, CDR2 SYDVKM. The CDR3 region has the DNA TGTGCCAGCAGTGTGAACCGGTGGGGAGTTAGCTCCTATAATTCACCCCTCCACTTT. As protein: CASSVNRWGVSSYNSPLHF.

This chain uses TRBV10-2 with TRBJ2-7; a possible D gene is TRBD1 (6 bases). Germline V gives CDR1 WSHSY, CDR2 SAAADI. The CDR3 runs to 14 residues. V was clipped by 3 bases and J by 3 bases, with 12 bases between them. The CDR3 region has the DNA TGCGCCAGCAGTGACAGGGGAAGGGACTACGAGCAGTACTTC. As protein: CASSDRGRDYEQYF.

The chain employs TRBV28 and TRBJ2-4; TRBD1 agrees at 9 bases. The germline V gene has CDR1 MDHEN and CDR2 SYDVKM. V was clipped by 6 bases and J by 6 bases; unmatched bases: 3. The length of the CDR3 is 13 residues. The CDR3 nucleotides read TGTGCCAGCAGGCGGGACAGGGCAAACATTCAGTACTTC. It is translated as CASRRDRANIQYF. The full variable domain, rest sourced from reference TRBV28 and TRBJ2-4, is DVKVTQSSRYLVKRTGEKVFLECVQDMDHENMFWYRQDPGLGLRLIYFSYDVKMKEKGDIPEGYSVSREKKERFSLILESASTNQTSMYLCASRRDRANIQYFGAGTRLSVL.

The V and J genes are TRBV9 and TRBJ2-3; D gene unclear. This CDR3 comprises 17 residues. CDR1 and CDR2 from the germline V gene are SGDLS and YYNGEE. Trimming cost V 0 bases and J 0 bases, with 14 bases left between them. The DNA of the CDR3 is TGTGCCAGCAGCGTAGCAACGCAACCGACTAGCACAGATACGCAGTATTTT. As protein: CASSVATQPTSTDTQYF.

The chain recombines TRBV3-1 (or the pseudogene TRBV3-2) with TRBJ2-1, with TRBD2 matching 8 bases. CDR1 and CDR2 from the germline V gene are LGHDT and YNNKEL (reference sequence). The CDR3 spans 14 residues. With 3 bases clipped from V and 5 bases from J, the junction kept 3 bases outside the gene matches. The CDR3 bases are TGTGCCAGCAGCCAGACACTAGCGGACAATGAGCAGTTCTTC. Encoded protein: CASSQTLADNEQFF.

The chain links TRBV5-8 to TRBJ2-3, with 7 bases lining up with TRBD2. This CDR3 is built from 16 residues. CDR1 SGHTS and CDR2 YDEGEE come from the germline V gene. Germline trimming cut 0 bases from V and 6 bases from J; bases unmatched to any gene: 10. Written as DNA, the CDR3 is TGTGCCAGCAGCTTGGATGGGGGAGGGCCAAGTGATACGCAGTATTTT. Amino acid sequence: CASSLDGGGPSDTQYF.

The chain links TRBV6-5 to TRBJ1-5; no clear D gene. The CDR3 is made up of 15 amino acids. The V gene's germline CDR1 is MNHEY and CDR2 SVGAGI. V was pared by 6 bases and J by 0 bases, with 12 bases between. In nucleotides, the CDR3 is TGTGCCAGCAGGGGGAGGGAATATAGCAATCAGCCCCAGCATTTT. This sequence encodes CASRGREYSNQPQHF.

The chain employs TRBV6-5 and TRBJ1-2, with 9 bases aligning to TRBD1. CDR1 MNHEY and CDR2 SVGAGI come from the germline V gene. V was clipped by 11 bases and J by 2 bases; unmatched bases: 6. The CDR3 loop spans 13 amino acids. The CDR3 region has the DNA TGTGCCTCTCACAGGGGGCGCAACTATGGCTACACCTTC. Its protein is CASHRGRNYGYTF.

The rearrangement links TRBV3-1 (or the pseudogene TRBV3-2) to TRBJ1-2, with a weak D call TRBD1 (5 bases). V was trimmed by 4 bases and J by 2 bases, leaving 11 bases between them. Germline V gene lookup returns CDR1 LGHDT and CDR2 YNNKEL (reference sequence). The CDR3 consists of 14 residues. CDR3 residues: CASSLSDRNYGYTF. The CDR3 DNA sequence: TGTGCCAGCAGCCTATCAGACAGAAACTATGGCTACACCTTC.

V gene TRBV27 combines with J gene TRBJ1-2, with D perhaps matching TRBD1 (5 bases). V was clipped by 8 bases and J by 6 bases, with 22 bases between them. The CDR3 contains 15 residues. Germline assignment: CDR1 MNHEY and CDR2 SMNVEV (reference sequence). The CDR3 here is CASRDSQGLYDGYTF. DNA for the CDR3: TGTGCCAGCCGAGACTCCCAGGGTCTCTATGATGGCTACACCTTC.

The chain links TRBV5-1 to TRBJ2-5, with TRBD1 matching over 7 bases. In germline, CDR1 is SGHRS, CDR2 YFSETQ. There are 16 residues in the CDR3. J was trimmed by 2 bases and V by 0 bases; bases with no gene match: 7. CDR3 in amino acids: CASSLASGTAQETQYF. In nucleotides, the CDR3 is TGCGCCAGCAGCTTGGCATCGGGGACAGCACAAGAGACCCAGTACTTC.

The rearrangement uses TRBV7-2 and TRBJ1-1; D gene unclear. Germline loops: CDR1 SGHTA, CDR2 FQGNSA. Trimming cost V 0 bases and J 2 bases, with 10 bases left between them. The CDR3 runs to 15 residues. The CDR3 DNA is TGTGCCAGCAGCTTAGCCGGGATTCGAAACACTGAAGCTTTCTTT. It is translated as CASSLAGIRNTEAFF. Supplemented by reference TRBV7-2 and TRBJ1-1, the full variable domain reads GAGVSQSPSNKVTEKGKDVELRCDPISGHTALYWYRQSLGQGLEFLIYFQGNSAPDKSGLPSDRFSAERTGGSVSTLTIQRTQQEDSAVYLCASSLAGIRNTEAFFGQGTRLTVV.

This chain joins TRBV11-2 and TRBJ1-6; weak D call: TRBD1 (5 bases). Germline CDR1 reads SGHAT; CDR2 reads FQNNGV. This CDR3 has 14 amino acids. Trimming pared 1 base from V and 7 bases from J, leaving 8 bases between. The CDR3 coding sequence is TGTGCCAGCAGCTTAGCAGGGTACAATTCACCCCTCCACTTT. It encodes CASSLAGYNSPLHF.

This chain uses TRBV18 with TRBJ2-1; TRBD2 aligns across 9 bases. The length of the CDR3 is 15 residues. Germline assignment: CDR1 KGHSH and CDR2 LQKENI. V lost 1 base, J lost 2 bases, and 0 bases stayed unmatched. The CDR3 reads CASSPRTSAYNEQFF. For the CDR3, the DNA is TGTGCCAGCTCACCACGGACTAGCGCCTACAATGAGCAGTTCTTC.

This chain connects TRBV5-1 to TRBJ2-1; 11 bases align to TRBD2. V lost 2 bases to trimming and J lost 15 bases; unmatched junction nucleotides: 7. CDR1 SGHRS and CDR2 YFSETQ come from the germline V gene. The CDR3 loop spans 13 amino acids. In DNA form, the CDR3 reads TGCGCCAGCAGCTTACTTTTGACTAGCGGGATGTTCTTC. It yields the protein CASSLLLTSGMFF.

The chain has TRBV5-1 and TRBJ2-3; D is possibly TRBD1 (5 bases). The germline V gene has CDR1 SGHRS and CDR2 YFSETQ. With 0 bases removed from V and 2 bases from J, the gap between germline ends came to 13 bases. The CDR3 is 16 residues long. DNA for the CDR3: TGCGCCAGCAGCTTGGTGGGGCGAGAGAACACAGATACGCAGTATTTT. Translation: CASSLVGRENTDTQYF.

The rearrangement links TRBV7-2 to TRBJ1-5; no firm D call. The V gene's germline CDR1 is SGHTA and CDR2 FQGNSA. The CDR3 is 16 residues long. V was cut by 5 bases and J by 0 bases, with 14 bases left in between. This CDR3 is CASSLLSSVSNQPQHF. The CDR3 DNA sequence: TGTGCCAGCAGCCTACTAAGCAGTGTTAGCAATCAGCCCCAGCATTTT.

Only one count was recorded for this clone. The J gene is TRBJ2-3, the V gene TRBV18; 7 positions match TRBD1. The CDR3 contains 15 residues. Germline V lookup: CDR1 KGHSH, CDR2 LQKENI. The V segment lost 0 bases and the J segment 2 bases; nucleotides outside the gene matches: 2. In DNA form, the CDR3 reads TGTGCCAGCTCACCACCCGGACAGGTCACAGATACGCAGTATTTT. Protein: CASSPPGQVTDTQYF.

The CDR3 region is CASKVRGEGTEAFF. Written as DNA, the CDR3 is TGTGCCAGCAAAGTTAGGGGGGAGGGTACTGAAGCTTTCTTT. The rearrangement links TRBV28 to TRBJ1-1; D perhaps matches TRBD1 (6 bases). Per the germline V gene, CDR1 is MDHEN and CDR2 is SYDVKM. The CDR3 loop spans 14 amino acids. V lost 7 bases and J 5 bases, leaving 17 bases between the germline ends.

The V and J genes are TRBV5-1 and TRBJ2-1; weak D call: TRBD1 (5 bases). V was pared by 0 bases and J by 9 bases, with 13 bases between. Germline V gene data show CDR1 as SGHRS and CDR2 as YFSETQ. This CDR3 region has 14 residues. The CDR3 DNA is TGCGCCAGCAGCTTGGTAGATGCAAGGGGTGAGCAGTTCTTC. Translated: CASSLVDARGEQFF.

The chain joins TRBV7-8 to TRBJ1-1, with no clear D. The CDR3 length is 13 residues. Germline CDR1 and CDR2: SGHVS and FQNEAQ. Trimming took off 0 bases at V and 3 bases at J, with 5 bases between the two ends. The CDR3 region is CASSLAEDTEAFF. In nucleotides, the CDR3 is TGTGCCAGCAGCTTAGCTGAGGACACTGAAGCTTTCTTT.

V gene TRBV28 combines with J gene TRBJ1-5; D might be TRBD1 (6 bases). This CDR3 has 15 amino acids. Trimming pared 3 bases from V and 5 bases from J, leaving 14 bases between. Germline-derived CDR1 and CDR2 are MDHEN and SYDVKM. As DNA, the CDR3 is TGTGCCAGCAGTTTGTTTAGGGGGTCTGATCAGCCCCAGCATTTT. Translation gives CASSLFRGSDQPQHF.

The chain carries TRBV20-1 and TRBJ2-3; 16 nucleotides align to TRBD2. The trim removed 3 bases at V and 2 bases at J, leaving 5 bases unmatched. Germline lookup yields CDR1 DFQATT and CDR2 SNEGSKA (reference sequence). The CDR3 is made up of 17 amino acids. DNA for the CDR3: TGCAGTGCTAGTGGGGGACTAGCGGGAGGGCCCACAGATACGCAGTATTTT. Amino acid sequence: CSASGGLAGGPTDTQYF.

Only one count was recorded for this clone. The CDR3 sequence is CASSVGGNHQETQYF. In DNA form, the CDR3 reads TGTGCCAGCAGCGTAGGAGGCAACCACCAAGAGACCCAGTACTTC. The J gene is TRBJ2-5, the V gene TRBV9; D ambiguous. CDR3 length: 15 residues. Trimming took off 0 bases at V and 0 bases at J, with 9 bases between the two ends. Germline V gene lookup returns CDR1 SGDLS and CDR2 YYNGEE.